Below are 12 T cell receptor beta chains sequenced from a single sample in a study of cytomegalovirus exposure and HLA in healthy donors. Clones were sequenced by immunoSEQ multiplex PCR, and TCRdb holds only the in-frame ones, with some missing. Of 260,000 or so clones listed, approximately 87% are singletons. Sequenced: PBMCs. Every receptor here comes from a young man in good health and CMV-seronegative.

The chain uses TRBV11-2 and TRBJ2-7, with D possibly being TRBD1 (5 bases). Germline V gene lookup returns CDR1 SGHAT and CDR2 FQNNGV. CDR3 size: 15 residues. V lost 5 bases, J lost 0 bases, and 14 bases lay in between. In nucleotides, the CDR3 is TGTGCCAGCAGCGTGGGGCGCGGAAGCTCCTACGAGCAGTACTTC. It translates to CASSVGRGSSYEQYF.

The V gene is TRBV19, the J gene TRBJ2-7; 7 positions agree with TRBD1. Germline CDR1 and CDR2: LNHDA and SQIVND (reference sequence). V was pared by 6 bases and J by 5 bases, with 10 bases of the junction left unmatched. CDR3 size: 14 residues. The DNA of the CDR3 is TGTGCCAGTAGGACCATGACAGGGTCGGACGAGCAGTACTTC. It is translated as CASRTMTGSDEQYF.

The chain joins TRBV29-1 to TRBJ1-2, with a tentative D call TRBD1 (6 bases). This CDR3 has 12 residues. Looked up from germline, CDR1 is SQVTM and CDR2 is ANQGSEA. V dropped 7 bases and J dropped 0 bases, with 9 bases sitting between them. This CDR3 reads CSDRTANYGYTF. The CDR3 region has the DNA TGCAGCGATAGGACAGCTAACTATGGCTACACCTTC.

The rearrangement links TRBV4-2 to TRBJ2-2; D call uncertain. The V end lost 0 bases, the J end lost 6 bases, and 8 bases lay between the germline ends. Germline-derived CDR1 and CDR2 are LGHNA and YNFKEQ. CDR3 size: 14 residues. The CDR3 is CASSQDYLAGELFF. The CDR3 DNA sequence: TGTGCCAGCAGCCAAGATTATCTTGCCGGGGAGCTGTTTTTT.

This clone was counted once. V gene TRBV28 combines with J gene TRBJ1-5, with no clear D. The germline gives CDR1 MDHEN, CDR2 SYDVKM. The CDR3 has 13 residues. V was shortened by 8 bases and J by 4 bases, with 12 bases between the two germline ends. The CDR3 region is CASGDVANQPQHF. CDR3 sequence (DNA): TGTGCCAGCGGAGATGTAGCGAATCAGCCCCAGCATTTT.

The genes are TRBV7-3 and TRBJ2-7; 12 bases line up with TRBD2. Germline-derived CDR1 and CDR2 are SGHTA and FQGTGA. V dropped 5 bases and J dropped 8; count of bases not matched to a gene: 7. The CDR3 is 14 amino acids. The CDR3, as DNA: TGTGCCAGCAGCCCGACTAGCGGGAGTAATAAGCAGTACTTC. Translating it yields CASSPTSGSNKQYF.

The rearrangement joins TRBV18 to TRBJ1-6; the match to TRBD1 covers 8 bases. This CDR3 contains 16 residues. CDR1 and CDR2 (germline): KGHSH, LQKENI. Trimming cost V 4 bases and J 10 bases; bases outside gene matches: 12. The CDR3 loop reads CASSLLLTGENSPLHF. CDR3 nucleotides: TGTGCCAGCTCACTGCTCCTGACAGGGGAAAACTCACCCCTCCACTTT.

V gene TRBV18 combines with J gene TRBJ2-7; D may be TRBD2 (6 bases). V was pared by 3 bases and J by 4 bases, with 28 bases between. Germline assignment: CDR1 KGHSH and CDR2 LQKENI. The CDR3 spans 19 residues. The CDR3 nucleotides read TGTGCCAGCTCACCGACGCCGGGGGACGGCGGGATCCCCTTGTACGAGCAGTACTTC. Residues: CASSPTPGDGGIPLYEQYF.

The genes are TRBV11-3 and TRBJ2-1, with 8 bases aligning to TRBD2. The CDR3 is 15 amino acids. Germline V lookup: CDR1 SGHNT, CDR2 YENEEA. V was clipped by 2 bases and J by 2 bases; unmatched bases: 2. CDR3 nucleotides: TGTGCCAGCAGCTTATTAGCGGGGACCTACAATGAGCAGTTCTTC. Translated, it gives CASSLLAGTYNEQFF. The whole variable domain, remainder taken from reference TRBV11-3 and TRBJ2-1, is EAGVVQSPRYKIIEKKQPVAFWCNPISGHNTLYWYLQNLGQGPELLIRYENEEAVDDSQLPKDRFSAERLKGVDSTLKIQPAELGDSAVYLCASSLLAGTYNEQFFGPGTRLTVL.

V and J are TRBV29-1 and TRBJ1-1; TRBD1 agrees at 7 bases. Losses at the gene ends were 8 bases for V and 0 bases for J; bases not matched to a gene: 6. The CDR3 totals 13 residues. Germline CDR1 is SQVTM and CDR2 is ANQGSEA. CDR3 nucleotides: TGCAGCTCAGGACAGGTTTTGAACACTGAAGCTTTCTTT. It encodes CSSGQVLNTEAFF.

CDR3 loop: CASIEPGGGYTF. CDR3 nucleotides: TGTGCCAGCATCGAGCCAGGGGGTGGCTACACCTTC. This chain links TRBV6-5 with TRBJ1-2; 7 bases map to TRBD1. J gave up 7 bases and V 7 bases, and 6 bases lay outside the gene matches. Germline loops: CDR1 MNHEY, CDR2 SVGAGI. The CDR3 is made up of 12 amino acids.

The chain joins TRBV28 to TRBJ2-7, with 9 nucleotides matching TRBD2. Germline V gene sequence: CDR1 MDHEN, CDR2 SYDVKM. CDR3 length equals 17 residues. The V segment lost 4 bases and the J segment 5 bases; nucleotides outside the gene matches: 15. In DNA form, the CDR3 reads TGTGCCAGCAGTTCCCCGTGGAGTAGCGGGGGTACTCACGAGCAGTACTTC. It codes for CASSSPWSSGGTHEQYF.